The entry that follows covers one T cell receptor beta chain sequence. No antigen is known for it. This sample stems from a study of spatial heterogeneity in lung cancer. Overall study context: Sequenced were any available follow-up PBMC samples, which had been obtained a median of roughly 2 years after resection. A consistent excess of beta-chain over alpha-chain sequences was detected. Study findings and constraints: At tumor resection, ubiquitous expanded TCRs were detected in blood more often than later.

Trimming shortened V by 3 bases and J by 6 bases, and 18 bases separated the two germline ends. CDR3 size: 16 residues. Germline V gene lookup returns CDR1 ENHRY and CDR2 SYGVKD. Sample time point: blood at routine non-recurrence follow-up after resection. Unsorted whole RNA from tumor, nontumor lung or frozen PBMC underwent sequencing. A single record per CDR3 protein comes from TCRdb applying MiXCR to the 5' RACE reads. This repertoire shows around 100,000 distinct CDR3 sequences, 10% to 12% found once; its top ten account for 20% to 25%. The J gene is TRBJ2-1, the V gene TRBV10-3; D remains unclear. The receptor's source is a female donor with early-stage non-small cell lung cancer. The sample was PBMCs, taken at follow-up. This CDR3 is CAISEQFGAQVNEQFF. CDR3 DNA sequence: TGTGCCATCAGTGAACAGTTCGGAGCCCAGGTCAATGAGCAGTTCTTC.